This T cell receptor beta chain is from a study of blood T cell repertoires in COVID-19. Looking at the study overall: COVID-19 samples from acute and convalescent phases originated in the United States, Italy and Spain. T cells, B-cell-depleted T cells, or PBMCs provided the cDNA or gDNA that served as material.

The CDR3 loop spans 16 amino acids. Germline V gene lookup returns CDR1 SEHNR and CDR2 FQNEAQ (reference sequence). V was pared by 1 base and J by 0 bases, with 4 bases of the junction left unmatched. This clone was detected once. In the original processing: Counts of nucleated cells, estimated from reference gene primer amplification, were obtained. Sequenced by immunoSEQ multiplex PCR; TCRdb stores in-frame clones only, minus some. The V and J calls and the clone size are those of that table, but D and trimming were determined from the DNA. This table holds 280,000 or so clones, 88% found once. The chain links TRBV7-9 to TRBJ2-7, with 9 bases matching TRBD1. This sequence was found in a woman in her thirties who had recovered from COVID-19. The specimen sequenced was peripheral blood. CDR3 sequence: CASSLEDRGNSYEQYF. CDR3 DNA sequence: TGTGCCAGCAGCTTAGAGGACAGGGGTAACTCCTACGAGCAGTACTTC.